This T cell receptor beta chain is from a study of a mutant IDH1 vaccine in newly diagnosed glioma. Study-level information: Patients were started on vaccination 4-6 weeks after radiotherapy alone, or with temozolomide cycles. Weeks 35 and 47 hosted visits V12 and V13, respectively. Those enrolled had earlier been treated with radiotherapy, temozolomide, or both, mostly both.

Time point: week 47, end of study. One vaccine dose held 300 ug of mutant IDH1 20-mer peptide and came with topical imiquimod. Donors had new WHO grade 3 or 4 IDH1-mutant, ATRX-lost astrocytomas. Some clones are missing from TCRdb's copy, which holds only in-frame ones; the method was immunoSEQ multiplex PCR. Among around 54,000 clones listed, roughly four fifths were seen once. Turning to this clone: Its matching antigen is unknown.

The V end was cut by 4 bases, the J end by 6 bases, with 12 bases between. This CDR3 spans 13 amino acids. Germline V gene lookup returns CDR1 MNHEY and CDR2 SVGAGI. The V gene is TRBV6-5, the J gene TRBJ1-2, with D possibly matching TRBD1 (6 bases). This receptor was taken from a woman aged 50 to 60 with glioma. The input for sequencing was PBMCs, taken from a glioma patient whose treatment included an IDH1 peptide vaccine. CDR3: CASSLGGTNGYTF. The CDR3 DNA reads TGTGCCAGCAGTTTAGGGGGAACCAATGGCTACACCTTC.